A selection of T cell receptor beta chains follows, all from one sample in a study of blood T cell repertoires in COVID-19. The method was immunoSEQ multiplex PCR; TCRdb's version includes in-frame clones alone and lacks a portion of them. The table shows about 160,000 clones, with around 85% occurring only once. Sequences were obtained from peripheral blood. All receptors derive from a man older than 75 with COVID-19, enrolled during active disease. Each CDR3 is given with its conserved first and last residue. A D gene is named only where the DNA matches it firmly. Where a row states a size, it is once, few, many or the class of an expanded clone; other rows omit it.

CDR3nt: TGTGCCAGCAGCCTGGACGAGGGTTATGGCTACACCTTC
CDR3aa: CASSLDEGYGYTF
d_gene: -
v_gene: TRBV5-4
j_gene: TRBJ1-2
abundance: -

CDR3nt: TGTGCCAGCAGTGAAATAAGGACAGGGAAAGGCTACACCTTC
CDR3aa: CASSEIRTGKGYTF
d_gene: TRBD1
v_gene: TRBV2
j_gene: TRBJ1-2
abundance: -

CDR3nt: TGTGCCAGCAGTTTGTCCCAGGGTTTAGGAGACACTGAAGCTTTCTTT
CDR3aa: CASSLSQGLGDTEAFF
d_gene: -
v_gene: TRBV27
j_gene: TRBJ1-1
abundance: -

CDR3nt: TGTGCCATCAGTGCGCAGTATAGCAATCAGCCCCAGCATTTT
CDR3aa: CAISAQYSNQPQHF
d_gene: -
v_gene: TRBV10-3
j_gene: TRBJ1-5
abundance: -

CDR3nt: TGTGCCACCAGTGACTCAGGGGACCTCAATCAGCCCCAGCATTTT
CDR3aa: CATSDSGDLNQPQHF
d_gene: -
v_gene: TRBV24-1
j_gene: TRBJ1-5
abundance: -

CDR3nt: TGTGCCAGCAGCGATTCCGGGACTTCTGTAGCTTTCTTT
CDR3aa: CASSDSGTSVAFF
d_gene: -
v_gene: TRBV7-3
j_gene: TRBJ1-1
abundance: -

CDR3nt: TGTGCCAGCAGCGCCAGCCCCGGGACAGGGACCGGCAATCAGCCCCAGCATTTT
CDR3aa: CASSASPGTGTGNQPQHF
d_gene: TRBD1
v_gene: TRBV9
j_gene: TRBJ1-5
abundance: once

CDR3nt: TGTGCCAGCAGCCCTGCGGGTACGCAGTATTTT
CDR3aa: CASSPAGTQYF
d_gene: -
v_gene: TRBV7-8
j_gene: TRBJ2-3
abundance: -

CDR3nt: TGTGCCAGCAGCAGGACAGTGGATCAGCCCCAGCATTTT
CDR3aa: CASSRTVDQPQHF
d_gene: -
v_gene: TRBV7-2
j_gene: TRBJ1-5
abundance: few

CDR3nt: TGTGCCAGCAGCCAACACGGACAGGGCTATGGCTACACCTTC
CDR3aa: CASSQHGQGYGYTF
d_gene: TRBD1
v_gene: TRBV3-1/TRBV3-2
j_gene: TRBJ1-2
abundance: -

CDR3nt: TGTGCCAGCAGCCAAGATAGGTACAGGGGGAACACCGGGGAGCTGTTTTTT
CDR3aa: CASSQDRYRGNTGELFF
d_gene: TRBD1
v_gene: TRBV4-2
j_gene: TRBJ2-2
abundance: -

CDR3nt: TGTGCCAGCAGCCAAACAGGGGGCGCGGGCTATGGCTACACCTTC
CDR3aa: CASSQTGGAGYGYTF
d_gene: TRBD1
v_gene: TRBV3-1/TRBV3-2
j_gene: TRBJ1-2
abundance: -

CDR3nt: TGTGCCATCAGTCCGACTAGCGCATCCACAGATACGCAGTATTTT
CDR3aa: CAISPTSASTDTQYF
d_gene: TRBD2
v_gene: TRBV10-3
j_gene: TRBJ2-3
abundance: -

CDR3nt: TGCAGCGTGCCGACAGGGGGCTATGGCTACACCTTC
CDR3aa: CSVPTGGYGYTF
d_gene: TRBD1
v_gene: TRBV29-1
j_gene: TRBJ1-2
abundance: -

CDR3nt: TGTGCCACCAGCAAGTTTACCGGGACAGCCTATGGCTACACCTTC
CDR3aa: CATSKFTGTAYGYTF
d_gene: TRBD1
v_gene: TRBV15
j_gene: TRBJ1-2
abundance: -

CDR3nt: TGTGCCAGCAGCGTATCCCGGGACAGGGCCTACGAGCAGTACTTC
CDR3aa: CASSVSRDRAYEQYF
d_gene: TRBD1
v_gene: TRBV9
j_gene: TRBJ2-7
abundance: -

CDR3nt: TGTGCCAGCAGCTTATCCGGGGGGCAGAACACTGAAGCTTTCTTT
CDR3aa: CASSLSGGQNTEAFF
d_gene: -
v_gene: TRBV7-6
j_gene: TRBJ1-1
abundance: -

CDR3nt: TGCGCCAGCAGCCATCCCGGGGGAGATGGAGATACGCAGTATTTT
CDR3aa: CASSHPGGDGDTQYF
d_gene: -
v_gene: TRBV4-1
j_gene: TRBJ2-3
abundance: -

CDR3nt: TGTGCCAGCAGCTTGGAGGGTCCCACAGATACGCAGTATTTT
CDR3aa: CASSLEGPTDTQYF
d_gene: -
v_gene: TRBV11-3
j_gene: TRBJ2-3
abundance: -

CDR3nt: TGTGCCAGCAGCCGAACCGGGATGGGGTCCTACGAGCAGTACTTC
CDR3aa: CASSRTGMGSYEQYF
d_gene: -
v_gene: TRBV5-5
j_gene: TRBJ2-7
abundance: -

CDR3nt: TGTGCCAGCAGCGCCGGGAGCTCTGGAAACACCATATATTTT
CDR3aa: CASSAGSSGNTIYF
d_gene: -
v_gene: TRBV7-2
j_gene: TRBJ1-3
abundance: -

CDR3nt: TGTGCCAGCCTAACAGGGGGCGAGGAGCAGTACTTC
CDR3aa: CASLTGGEEQYF
d_gene: TRBD1
v_gene: TRBV28
j_gene: TRBJ2-7
abundance: -

CDR3nt: TGTGCCAGCAGCGTGGGACAGGTTACTAACACTGAAGCTTTCTTT
CDR3aa: CASSVGQVTNTEAFF
d_gene: TRBD1
v_gene: TRBV9
j_gene: TRBJ1-1
abundance: -

CDR3nt: TGTGCCAGCAGCTGGACAGAGTTATATGGAAACACCATATATTTT
CDR3aa: CASSWTELYGNTIYF
d_gene: -
v_gene: TRBV5-6
j_gene: TRBJ1-3
abundance: -

CDR3nt: TGTGCCAGCAGCAAAGGGGTTAGCGGGCAGATCTCCTACGAGCAGTACTTC
CDR3aa: CASSKGVSGQISYEQYF
d_gene: -
v_gene: TRBV21-1
j_gene: TRBJ2-7
abundance: -

CDR3nt: TGTGCCAGCAGTTCTTGGGGACAGTCATATGGCTACACCTTC
CDR3aa: CASSSWGQSYGYTF
d_gene: TRBD1
v_gene: TRBV27
j_gene: TRBJ1-2
abundance: -

CDR3nt: TGCGCCAGCAGCCCCGGACAGGGCGGTCAGCCCCAGCATTTT
CDR3aa: CASSPGQGGQPQHF
d_gene: TRBD1
v_gene: TRBV5-1
j_gene: TRBJ1-5
abundance: -

CDR3nt: TGTGCCAGCAGCACTCACCGGACAGGGGGCTGGGACTATGGCTACACCTTC
CDR3aa: CASSTHRTGGWDYGYTF
d_gene: TRBD1
v_gene: TRBV7-6
j_gene: TRBJ1-2
abundance: -

CDR3nt: TGTGCCAGCAGCGTCACTACAGGGGACTCACCCCTCCACTTT
CDR3aa: CASSVTTGDSPLHF
d_gene: TRBD1
v_gene: TRBV9
j_gene: TRBJ1-6
abundance: -

CDR3nt: TGCGCCAGCAGCTTGGACCCGATAAGGACAGGGTCGACTGAAGCTTTCTTT
CDR3aa: CASSLDPIRTGSTEAFF
d_gene: TRBD1
v_gene: TRBV5-1
j_gene: TRBJ1-1
abundance: -

CDR3nt: TGTGCCAGCAGAGGGACAGGGGTCAACTATGGCTACACCTTC
CDR3aa: CASRGTGVNYGYTF
d_gene: TRBD1
v_gene: TRBV11-2
j_gene: TRBJ1-2
abundance: -

CDR3nt: TGTGCCAGCAGCGCCCTCGCGGGGGCCAACTATGGCTACACCTTC
CDR3aa: CASSALAGANYGYTF
d_gene: -
v_gene: TRBV6-5
j_gene: TRBJ1-2
abundance: once

CDR3nt: TGTGCCAGCAGTTTGCGCAGGGAGAACACTGAAGCTTTCTTT
CDR3aa: CASSLRRENTEAFF
d_gene: -
v_gene: TRBV27
j_gene: TRBJ1-1
abundance: -

CDR3nt: TGTGCCAGCAGCAAGGACAGGTTTAATGAAAAACTGTTTTTT
CDR3aa: CASSKDRFNEKLFF
d_gene: TRBD1
v_gene: TRBV13
j_gene: TRBJ1-4
abundance: -